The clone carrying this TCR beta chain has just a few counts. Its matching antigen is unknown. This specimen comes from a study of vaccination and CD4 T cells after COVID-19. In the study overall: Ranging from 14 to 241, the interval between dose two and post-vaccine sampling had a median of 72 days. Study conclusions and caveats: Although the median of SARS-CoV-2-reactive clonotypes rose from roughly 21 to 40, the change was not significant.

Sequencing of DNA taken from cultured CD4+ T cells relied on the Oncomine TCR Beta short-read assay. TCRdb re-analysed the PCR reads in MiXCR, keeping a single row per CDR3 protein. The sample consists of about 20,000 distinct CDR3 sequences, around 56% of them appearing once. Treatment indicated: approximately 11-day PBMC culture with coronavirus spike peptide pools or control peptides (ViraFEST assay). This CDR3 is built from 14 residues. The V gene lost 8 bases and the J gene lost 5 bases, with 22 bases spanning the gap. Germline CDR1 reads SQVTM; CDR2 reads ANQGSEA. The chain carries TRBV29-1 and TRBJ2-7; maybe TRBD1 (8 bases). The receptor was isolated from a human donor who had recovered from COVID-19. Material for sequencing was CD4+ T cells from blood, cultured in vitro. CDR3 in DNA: TGCAGCTCCCTCGGGGGGACAGGTTTCGACGAGCAGTACTTC. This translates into CSSLGGTGFDEQYF.